The clone carrying this T cell receptor (beta chain) was observed many times. Between the trimmed V and J ends, which lost 0 bases and 0 bases, there was a span of 11 bases. Germline lookup yields CDR1 SNHLY and CDR2 FYNNEI. The CDR3 runs to 17 residues. Time point described: longitudinal time-point 3. Unsorted libraries were generated from 2 million PBMCs held at -80 degrees C. This entry comes from a study of neurological immune-mediated disorders. TCRdb ran MiXCR on the 5' RACE reads and lists one entry per CDR3 protein. The data show under 130,000 distinct CDR3 sequences, with approximately 11% seen just once and around 3.3% held by the top ten.

Sequences were obtained from PBMCs. The chain combines TRBV2 with TRBJ2-2; unclear D gene. This clonotype was obtained from a female donor with HTLV-1-associated myelopathy (HAM/TSP). The CDR3 reads CASSEADMSANTGELFF. The CDR3 DNA reads TGTGCCAGCAGTGAAGCTGACATGTCCGCGAACACCGGGGAGCTGTTTTTT.